The present TCR beta chain was sequenced within a study of T-cell reconstitution after alpha-beta-depleted transplantation in children. This sample's TCRbeta library carried unique molecular identifier barcodes. TCRdb reprocessed the PCR reads with MiXCR, giving one entry per CDR3 protein. This sample carries roughly 200,000 distinct CDR3 sequences, roughly 15% of them seen once, and the ten largest clones take 13%. This clonotype was counted many times. Sequenced here: PBMCs from the stem cell graft donor, sampled from the stem cell graft. The receptor comes from a human donor who donated a stem cell graft to a child with acute lymphoblastic leukemia.

CDR3 protein: CASSLAEEGATNQPQHF. The CDR3 DNA reads TGCGCCAGCAGCTTGGCCGAGGAAGGGGCGACCAATCAGCCCCAGCATTTT. This sequence joins TRBV5-1 and TRBJ1-5; D perhaps matches TRBD1 (5 bases). V was pared by 0 bases and J by 3 bases, with 16 bases between. This CDR3 has 17 amino acids. CDR1 SGHRS and CDR2 YFSETQ come from the germline V gene.